This TCR beta chain appears in the sequencing data of a study of T-cell reconstitution after alpha-beta-depleted transplantation in children. Points from the study as a whole: Some patients showed high day-60 TCRbeta diversity, which derived from surviving recipient T cells and thymic progenitors. Roughly two months post-transplant, alpha-beta T cells reportedly originated from several hundred graft clones that had expanded. Fresh T-cell production supplied most of the T-cell counts and diversity seen one year after transplant.

The ends were cut back, 6 bases at V and 7 bases at J, with 18 bases in the middle. This CDR3 has 14 amino acids. CDR1 and CDR2 (germline): MDHEN, SYDVKM. Of note for this clonotype: The antigen is unknown.

It was with unique molecular identifiers that the TCRbeta library was prepared. TCRdb recomputed calls from the PCR reads with MiXCR, one row per CDR3 protein. The table has around 270,000 distinct CDR3 sequences, around 9.1% seen once; the top ten hold just under 7.5%. This TCR was sampled from a boy under two years old with acute myeloid leukemia, due to receive a stem cell transplant. The specimen comprised PBMCs, sampled before TCRalphabeta/CD19-depleted stem cell transplant. The rearrangement uses TRBV28 and TRBJ1-2; no firm D call. The CDR3 region has the DNA TGTGCCAGCAGACGGTCTTACCCATGGCCTGGCTACACCTTC. Its translation is CASRRSYPWPGYTF.